This TCR beta chain was captured by sequencing in a study of cytomegalovirus exposure and HLA in healthy donors. Study background: The 120 or so validation repertoires used the same platform as the roughly 670 first-cohort repertoires (as reported by a later analysis).

As for this clone: What it recognizes is unknown.

The donors were part of the validation cohort, which consisted of under 150 subjects and was separate from the first cohort of under 750 subjects. The CDR3 is made up of 18 amino acids. Looked up from germline, CDR1 is SNHLY and CDR2 is FYNNEI. V was shortened by 6 bases and J by 0 bases, with 22 bases between the two germline ends. TCRdb keeps only in-frame clones here, not all; method: immunoSEQ multiplex PCR. This sample has under 100,000 clones, with approximately 96% found just once. Findings and limits, study-wide: Published work reported that the classifier diagnosed cytomegalovirus status with high specificity and sensitivity. In vitro assays verified that three CMV-associated chains recognized CMV antigens specifically.

The chain couples TRBV2 to TRBJ2-3; D uncertain. The material sequenced was PBMCs. This TCR derives from a woman aged 18-29 years in good health and CMV-seronegative. In DNA form, the CDR3 reads TGTGCCAGCAGCGCCCGGCTCCATGGAGCCACTAGCACAGATACGCAGTATTTT. Translation: CASSARLHGATSTDTQYF.